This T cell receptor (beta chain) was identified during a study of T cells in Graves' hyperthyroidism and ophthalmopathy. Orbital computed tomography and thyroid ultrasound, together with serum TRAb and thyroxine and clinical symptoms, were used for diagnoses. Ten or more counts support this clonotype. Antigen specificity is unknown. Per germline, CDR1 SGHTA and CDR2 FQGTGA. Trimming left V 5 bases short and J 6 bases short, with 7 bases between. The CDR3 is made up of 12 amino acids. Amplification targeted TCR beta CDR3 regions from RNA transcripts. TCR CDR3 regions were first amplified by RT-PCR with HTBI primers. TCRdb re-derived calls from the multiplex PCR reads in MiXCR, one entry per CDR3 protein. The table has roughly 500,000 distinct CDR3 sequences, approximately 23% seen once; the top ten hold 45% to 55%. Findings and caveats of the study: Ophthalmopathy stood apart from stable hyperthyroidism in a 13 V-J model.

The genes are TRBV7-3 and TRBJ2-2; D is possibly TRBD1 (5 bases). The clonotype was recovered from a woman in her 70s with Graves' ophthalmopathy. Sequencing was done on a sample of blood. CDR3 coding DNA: TGTGCCAGCAGCCGCAGGGCCGGGGAGCTGTTTTTT. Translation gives CASSRRAGELFF.